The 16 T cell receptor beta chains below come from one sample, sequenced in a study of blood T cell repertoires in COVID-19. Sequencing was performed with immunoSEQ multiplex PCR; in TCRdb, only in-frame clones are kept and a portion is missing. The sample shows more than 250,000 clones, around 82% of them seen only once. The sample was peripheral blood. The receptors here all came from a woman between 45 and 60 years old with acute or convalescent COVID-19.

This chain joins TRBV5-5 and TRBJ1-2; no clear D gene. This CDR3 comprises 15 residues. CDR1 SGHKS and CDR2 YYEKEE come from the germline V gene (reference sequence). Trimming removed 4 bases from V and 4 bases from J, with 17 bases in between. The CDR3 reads CASSRSPEGTYGYTF. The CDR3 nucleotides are TGTGCCAGCAGCCGATCCCCGGAGGGAACCTATGGCTACACCTTC.

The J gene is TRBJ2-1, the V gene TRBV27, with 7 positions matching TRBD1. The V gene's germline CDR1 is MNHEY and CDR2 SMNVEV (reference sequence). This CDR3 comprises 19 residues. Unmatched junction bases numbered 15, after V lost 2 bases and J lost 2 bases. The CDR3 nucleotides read TGTGCCAGCAGTTTAAGGGGGCCCGCATCACTCATACCCTACAATGAGCAGTTCTTC. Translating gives CASSLRGPASLIPYNEQFF.

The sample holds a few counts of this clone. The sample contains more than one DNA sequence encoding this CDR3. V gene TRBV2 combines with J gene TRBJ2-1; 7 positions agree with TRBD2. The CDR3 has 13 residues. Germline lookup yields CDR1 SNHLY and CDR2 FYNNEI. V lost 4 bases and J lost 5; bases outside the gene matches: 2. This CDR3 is CASSGGLHNEQFF. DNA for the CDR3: TGTGCCAGCAGTGGGGGACTACACAATGAGCAGTTCTTC.

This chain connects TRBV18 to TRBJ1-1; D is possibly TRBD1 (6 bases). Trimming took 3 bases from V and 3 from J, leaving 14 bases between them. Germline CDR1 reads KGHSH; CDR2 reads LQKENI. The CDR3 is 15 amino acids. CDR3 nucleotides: TGTGCCAGCTCACCCCGGGGCGCAGGGGACACTGAAGCTTTCTTT. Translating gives CASSPRGAGDTEAFF.

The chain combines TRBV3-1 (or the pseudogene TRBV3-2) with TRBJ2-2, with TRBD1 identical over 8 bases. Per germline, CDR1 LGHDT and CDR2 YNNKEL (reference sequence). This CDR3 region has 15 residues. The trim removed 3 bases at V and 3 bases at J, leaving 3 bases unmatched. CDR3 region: CASSQDRDYTGELFF. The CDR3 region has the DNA TGTGCCAGCAGCCAGGACAGGGATTACACCGGGGAGCTGTTTTTT.

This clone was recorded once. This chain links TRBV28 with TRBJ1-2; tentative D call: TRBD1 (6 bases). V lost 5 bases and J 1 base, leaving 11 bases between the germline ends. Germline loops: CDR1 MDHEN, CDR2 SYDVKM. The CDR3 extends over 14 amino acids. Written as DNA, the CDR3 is TGTGCCAGCAGTCTTACAGGGATTAACTATGGCTACACCTTC. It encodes CASSLTGINYGYTF.

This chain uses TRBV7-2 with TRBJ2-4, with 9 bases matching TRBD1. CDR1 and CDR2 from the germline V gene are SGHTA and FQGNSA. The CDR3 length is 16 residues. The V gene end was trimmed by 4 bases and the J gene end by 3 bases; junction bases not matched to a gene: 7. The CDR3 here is CASSSTGTGYKNIQYF. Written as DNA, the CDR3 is TGTGCCAGCAGCTCTACCGGGACAGGGTACAAAAACATTCAGTACTTC.

The CDR3 DNA reads as TGTGCCAGCAGCGTGGACAGTTATGGCTACACCTTC. This codes for CASSVDSYGYTF. The chain recombines TRBV7-9 with TRBJ1-2; D possibly corresponds to TRBD1 (6 bases). Germline CDR1 and CDR2: SEHNR and FQNEAQ (reference sequence). This CDR3 has 12 residues. The V and J ends lost 5 bases and 5 bases respectively, with 9 bases between them.

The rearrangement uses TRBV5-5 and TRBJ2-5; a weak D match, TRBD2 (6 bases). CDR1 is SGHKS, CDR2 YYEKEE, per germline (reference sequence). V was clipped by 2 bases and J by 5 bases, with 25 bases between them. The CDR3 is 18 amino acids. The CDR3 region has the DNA TGTGCCAGCAGCTTTAGTTCCGTCGGGACTTCGGAGGAGGAGACCCAGTACTTC. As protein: CASSFSSVGTSEEETQYF. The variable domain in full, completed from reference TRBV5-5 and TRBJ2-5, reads DAGVTQSPTHLIKTRGQQVTLRCSPISGHKSVSWYQQVLGQGPQFIFQYYEKEERGRGNFPDRFSARQFPNYSSELNVNALLLGDSALYLCASSFSSVGTSEEETQYFGPGTRLLVL.

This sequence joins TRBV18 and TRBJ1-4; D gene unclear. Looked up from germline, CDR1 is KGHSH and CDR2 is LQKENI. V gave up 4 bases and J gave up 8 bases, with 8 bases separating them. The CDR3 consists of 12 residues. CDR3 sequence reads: CASSRMTEKLFF. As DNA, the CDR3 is TGTGCCAGCTCACGGATGACAGAAAAACTGTTTTTT.

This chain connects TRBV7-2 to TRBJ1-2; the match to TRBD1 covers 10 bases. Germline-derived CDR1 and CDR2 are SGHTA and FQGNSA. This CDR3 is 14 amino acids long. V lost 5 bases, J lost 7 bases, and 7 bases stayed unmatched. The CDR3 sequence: CASSRDRGDPGYTF. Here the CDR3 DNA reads TGTGCCAGCAGCCGGGACAGGGGAGACCCTGGCTACACCTTC.

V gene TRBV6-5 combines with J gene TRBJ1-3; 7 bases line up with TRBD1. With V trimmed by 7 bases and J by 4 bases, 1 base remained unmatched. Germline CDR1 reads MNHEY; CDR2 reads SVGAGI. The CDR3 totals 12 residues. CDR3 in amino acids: CASTRGGNTIYF. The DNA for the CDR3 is TGTGCCAGCACCAGGGGGGGAAACACCATATATTTT.

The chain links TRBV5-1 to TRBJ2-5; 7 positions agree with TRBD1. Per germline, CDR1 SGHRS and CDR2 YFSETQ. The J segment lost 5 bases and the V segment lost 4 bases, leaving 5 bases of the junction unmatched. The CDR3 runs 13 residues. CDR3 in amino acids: CASSPTGIETQYF. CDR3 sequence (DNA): TGCGCCAGCAGCCCGACAGGGATTGAGACCCAGTACTTC.

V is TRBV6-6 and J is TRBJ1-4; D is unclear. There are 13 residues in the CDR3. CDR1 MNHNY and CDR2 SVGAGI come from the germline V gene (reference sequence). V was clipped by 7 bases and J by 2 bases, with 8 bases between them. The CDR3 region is CASKSSTNEKLFF. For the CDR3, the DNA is TGTGCCAGCAAGAGTAGCACTAATGAAAAACTGTTTTTT.

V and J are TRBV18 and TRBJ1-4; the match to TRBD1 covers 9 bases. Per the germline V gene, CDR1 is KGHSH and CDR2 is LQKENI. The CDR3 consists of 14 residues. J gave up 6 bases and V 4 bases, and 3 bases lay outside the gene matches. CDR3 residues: CASSHRTGDEKLFF. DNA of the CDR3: TGTGCCAGCTCACATCGGACAGGGGATGAAAAACTGTTTTTT. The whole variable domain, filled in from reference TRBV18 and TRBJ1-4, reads NAGVMQNPRHLVRRRGQEARLRCSPMKGHSHVYWYRQLPEEGLKFMVYLQKENIIDESGMPKERFSAEFPKEGPSILRIQQVVRGDSAAYFCASSHRTGDEKLFFGSGTQLSVL.

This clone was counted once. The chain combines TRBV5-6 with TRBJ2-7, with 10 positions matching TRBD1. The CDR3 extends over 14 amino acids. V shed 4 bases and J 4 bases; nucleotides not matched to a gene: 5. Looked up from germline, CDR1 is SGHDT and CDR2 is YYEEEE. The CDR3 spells CASSLQGQGYEQYF. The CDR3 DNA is TGTGCCAGCAGCCTCCAGGGACAGGGGTACGAGCAGTACTTC.